This record concerns one T cell receptor beta chain sequence. Clones were read by immunoSEQ multiplex PCR, and TCRdb kept only the in-frame ones, dropping some. The data show roughly 200,000 clones, approximately 90% seen once. With 10 bases removed from V and 5 bases from J, the gap between germline ends came to 23 bases. The CDR3 has 15 amino acids. The germline CDR1 and CDR2 sequences are MNHEY and SVGAGI. These data come from a study of blood T cell repertoires in COVID-19. Study summary: From T cells, B-cell-depleted T cells, or PBMCs came the material, which was cDNA or gDNA.

The source is a woman aged 18-30 years who had recovered from COVID-19. Sample: peripheral blood. This chain uses TRBV6-5 with TRBJ1-2; the D gene is possibly TRBD1 (6 bases). DNA for the CDR3: TGTGCCACCGATCCCCCCGGCAGGGGCTGGTATGGCTACACCTTC. It translates to CATDPPGRGWYGYTF.